This TCR beta chain was recovered during a study of CD8+CD57+ T cells in acquired aplastic anemia. Study in general: Average DNA yield from sorted CD4+ and CD8+ cells was about 3 ug.

Whole-study findings and limits: There were some 30 CD8+ CDR3 sequences that occurred in both patients and controls.

The template used for profiling TCR beta VDJ and CDR3 was genomic DNA. TCRdb redid the calling of the reads with MiXCR, one entry per CDR3 protein. The table has approximately 300,000 distinct CDR3 sequences, 56% seen once. Sequencing involved patients with CD8+CD57+ cell expansion previously shown by flow cytometry. Patient blood was sampled before any therapy had been received. A remark on this clonotype: Antigen unknown.

This sequence originates from a human donor with aplastic anemia. Sample: sorted CD4+, CD8+, or CD8+CD57+ T cells (not recorded which) from PBMCs.

In nucleotides, the CDR3 is TGCAGTGCCCGTGACAGGGAGAACACTGAAGCTTTCTTT. Translation: CSARDRENTEAFF. This chain links TRBV20-1 with TRBJ1-1; 7 bases fit TRBD1. The CDR3 totals 13 residues. Germline V CDR1 and CDR2: DFQATT, SNEGSKA (reference sequence). Trimming at V came to 6 bases and at J to 1 base, leaving 5 bases not matched to a gene.